These 10 T cell receptor beta chains came from one sample sequenced in a study of T cell changes during pregnancy in multiple sclerosis. TCRdb's table, derived via immunoSEQ multiplex PCR, lists solely in-frame clones and lacks some. The data show around 71,000 clones, roughly 94% seen once. The sequencing used peripheral blood, collected after pregnancy. These receptors were obtained from a female donor with multiple sclerosis, enrolled in a pregnancy study.

The rearrangement joins TRBV7-9 to TRBJ2-1, with 9 positions matching TRBD1. CDR3 length: 19 residues. Losses at the gene ends were 7 bases for V and 1 base for J; bases not matched to a gene: 17. Germline V gene sequence: CDR1 SEHNR, CDR2 FQNEAQ (reference sequence). CDR3 region: CASTEFAQQGARSYNEQFF. CDR3 coding DNA: TGTGCCAGCACCGAATTCGCCCAACAGGGGGCAAGGTCCTACAATGAGCAGTTCTTC.

The CDR3 sequence: CASSLARQGEADTEAFF. The CDR3 nucleotides are TGCGCCAGCAGTCTCGCGAGACAGGGGGAAGCGGATACTGAAGCTTTCTTT. The rearrangement links TRBV23-1 to TRBJ1-1, with 9 nucleotides matching TRBD1. TRBV23-1 is filed as an ORF, its function uncertain. The CDR3 is 17 residues long. V shed 4 bases and J 5 bases; nucleotides not matched to a gene: 14.

CDR3 coding DNA: TGTGCCAGCAGTTCCTCCCAGGGGGCGAGCGGCTACACCTTC. Protein sequence: CASSSSQGASGYTF. The gene calls are TRBV28 and TRBJ1-2, with 8 bases fitting TRBD1. The CDR3 is 14 residues long. Per the germline V gene, CDR1 is MDHEN and CDR2 is SYDVKM. The V gene end was trimmed by 4 bases and the J gene end by 8 bases; junction bases not matched to a gene: 9.

The chain carries TRBV5-1 and TRBJ2-3; D is ambiguous. V gave up 0 bases and J gave up 4 bases, with 12 bases separating them. The germline V gene encodes CDR1 SGHRS and CDR2 YFSETQ. CDR3 length equals 15 residues. CDR3 bases: TGCGCCAGCAGCTTGGCCTCGCTTGGCCCAGATACGCAGTATTTT. Encoded protein: CASSLASLGPDTQYF. The whole variable domain, filled in from reference TRBV5-1 and TRBJ2-3, reads KAGVTQTPRYLIKTRGQQVTLSCSPISGHRSVSWYQQTPGQGLQFLFEYFSETQRNKGNFPGRFSGRQFSNSRSEMNVSTLELGDSALYLCASSLASLGPDTQYFGPGTRLTVL.

This chain connects TRBV19 to TRBJ2-2; maybe TRBD2 (7 bases). Germline V gene sequence: CDR1 LNHDA, CDR2 SQIVND (reference sequence). This CDR3 has 15 residues. V was cut by 6 bases and J by 6 bases, with 17 bases left in between. The CDR3 region is CASRLQGGYAGELFF. CDR3 DNA: TGTGCCAGTAGATTACAGGGAGGGTACGCCGGGGAGCTGTTTTTT.

This clone has a handful of counts. The rearrangement links TRBV11-2 to TRBJ2-3, with a tentative D call TRBD2 (5 bases). The CDR3 is 12 amino acids. Looked up from germline, CDR1 is SGHAT and CDR2 is FQNNGV. Trimming stripped 8 bases from V and 4 bases from J, with 10 bases between. CDR3 sequence: CASGSAADTQYF. In DNA form, the CDR3 reads TGTGCCAGCGGTAGCGCAGCAGATACGCAGTATTTT.

The chain couples TRBV4-3 to TRBJ2-3, with 7 positions matching TRBD2. V lost 1 base to trimming and J lost 4 bases; unmatched junction nucleotides: 20. Looked up from germline, CDR1 is LGHNA and CDR2 is YSLEER. This CDR3 comprises 20 residues. The CDR3 DNA reads TGCGCCAGCAGCCAAGTGAAGGTGGGCGGGAGACTCCGCGGGGCAGATACGCAGTATTTT. Translating it yields CASSQVKVGGRLRGADTQYF.

The chain joins TRBV5-1 to TRBJ2-5, with TRBD2 as a possible D gene (6 bases). This CDR3 region has 13 residues. Germline V gives CDR1 SGHRS, CDR2 YFSETQ. Trimming cost V 0 bases and J 9 bases, with 12 bases left between them. CDR3 coding DNA: TGCGCCAGCAGCTTGGGGCCTAGCGAGGCCCAGTACTTC. Its protein product is CASSLGPSEAQYF.

The gene calls are TRBV19 and TRBJ2-5; the D gene is possibly TRBD2 (5 bases). Between the trimmed V and J ends, which lost 5 bases and 0 bases, there was a span of 16 bases. The CDR3 is 16 residues long. The germline V gene encodes CDR1 LNHDA and CDR2 SQIVND (reference sequence). The CDR3 here is CASSGGGPLYQETQYF. Written as DNA, the CDR3 is TGTGCCAGTAGTGGAGGTGGGCCGTTGTACCAAGAGACCCAGTACTTC.

The chain recombines TRBV5-1 with TRBJ2-1, with 12 bases fitting TRBD2. Trimming took 4 bases from V and 6 from J; bases not matched to a gene: 5. The CDR3 totals 15 residues. CDR1 and CDR2 from the germline V gene are SGHRS and YFSETQ. CDR3 amino acids: CASSTGLAGINEQFF. CDR3 sequence (DNA): TGCGCCAGCAGCACTGGACTAGCGGGAATCAATGAGCAGTTCTTC.